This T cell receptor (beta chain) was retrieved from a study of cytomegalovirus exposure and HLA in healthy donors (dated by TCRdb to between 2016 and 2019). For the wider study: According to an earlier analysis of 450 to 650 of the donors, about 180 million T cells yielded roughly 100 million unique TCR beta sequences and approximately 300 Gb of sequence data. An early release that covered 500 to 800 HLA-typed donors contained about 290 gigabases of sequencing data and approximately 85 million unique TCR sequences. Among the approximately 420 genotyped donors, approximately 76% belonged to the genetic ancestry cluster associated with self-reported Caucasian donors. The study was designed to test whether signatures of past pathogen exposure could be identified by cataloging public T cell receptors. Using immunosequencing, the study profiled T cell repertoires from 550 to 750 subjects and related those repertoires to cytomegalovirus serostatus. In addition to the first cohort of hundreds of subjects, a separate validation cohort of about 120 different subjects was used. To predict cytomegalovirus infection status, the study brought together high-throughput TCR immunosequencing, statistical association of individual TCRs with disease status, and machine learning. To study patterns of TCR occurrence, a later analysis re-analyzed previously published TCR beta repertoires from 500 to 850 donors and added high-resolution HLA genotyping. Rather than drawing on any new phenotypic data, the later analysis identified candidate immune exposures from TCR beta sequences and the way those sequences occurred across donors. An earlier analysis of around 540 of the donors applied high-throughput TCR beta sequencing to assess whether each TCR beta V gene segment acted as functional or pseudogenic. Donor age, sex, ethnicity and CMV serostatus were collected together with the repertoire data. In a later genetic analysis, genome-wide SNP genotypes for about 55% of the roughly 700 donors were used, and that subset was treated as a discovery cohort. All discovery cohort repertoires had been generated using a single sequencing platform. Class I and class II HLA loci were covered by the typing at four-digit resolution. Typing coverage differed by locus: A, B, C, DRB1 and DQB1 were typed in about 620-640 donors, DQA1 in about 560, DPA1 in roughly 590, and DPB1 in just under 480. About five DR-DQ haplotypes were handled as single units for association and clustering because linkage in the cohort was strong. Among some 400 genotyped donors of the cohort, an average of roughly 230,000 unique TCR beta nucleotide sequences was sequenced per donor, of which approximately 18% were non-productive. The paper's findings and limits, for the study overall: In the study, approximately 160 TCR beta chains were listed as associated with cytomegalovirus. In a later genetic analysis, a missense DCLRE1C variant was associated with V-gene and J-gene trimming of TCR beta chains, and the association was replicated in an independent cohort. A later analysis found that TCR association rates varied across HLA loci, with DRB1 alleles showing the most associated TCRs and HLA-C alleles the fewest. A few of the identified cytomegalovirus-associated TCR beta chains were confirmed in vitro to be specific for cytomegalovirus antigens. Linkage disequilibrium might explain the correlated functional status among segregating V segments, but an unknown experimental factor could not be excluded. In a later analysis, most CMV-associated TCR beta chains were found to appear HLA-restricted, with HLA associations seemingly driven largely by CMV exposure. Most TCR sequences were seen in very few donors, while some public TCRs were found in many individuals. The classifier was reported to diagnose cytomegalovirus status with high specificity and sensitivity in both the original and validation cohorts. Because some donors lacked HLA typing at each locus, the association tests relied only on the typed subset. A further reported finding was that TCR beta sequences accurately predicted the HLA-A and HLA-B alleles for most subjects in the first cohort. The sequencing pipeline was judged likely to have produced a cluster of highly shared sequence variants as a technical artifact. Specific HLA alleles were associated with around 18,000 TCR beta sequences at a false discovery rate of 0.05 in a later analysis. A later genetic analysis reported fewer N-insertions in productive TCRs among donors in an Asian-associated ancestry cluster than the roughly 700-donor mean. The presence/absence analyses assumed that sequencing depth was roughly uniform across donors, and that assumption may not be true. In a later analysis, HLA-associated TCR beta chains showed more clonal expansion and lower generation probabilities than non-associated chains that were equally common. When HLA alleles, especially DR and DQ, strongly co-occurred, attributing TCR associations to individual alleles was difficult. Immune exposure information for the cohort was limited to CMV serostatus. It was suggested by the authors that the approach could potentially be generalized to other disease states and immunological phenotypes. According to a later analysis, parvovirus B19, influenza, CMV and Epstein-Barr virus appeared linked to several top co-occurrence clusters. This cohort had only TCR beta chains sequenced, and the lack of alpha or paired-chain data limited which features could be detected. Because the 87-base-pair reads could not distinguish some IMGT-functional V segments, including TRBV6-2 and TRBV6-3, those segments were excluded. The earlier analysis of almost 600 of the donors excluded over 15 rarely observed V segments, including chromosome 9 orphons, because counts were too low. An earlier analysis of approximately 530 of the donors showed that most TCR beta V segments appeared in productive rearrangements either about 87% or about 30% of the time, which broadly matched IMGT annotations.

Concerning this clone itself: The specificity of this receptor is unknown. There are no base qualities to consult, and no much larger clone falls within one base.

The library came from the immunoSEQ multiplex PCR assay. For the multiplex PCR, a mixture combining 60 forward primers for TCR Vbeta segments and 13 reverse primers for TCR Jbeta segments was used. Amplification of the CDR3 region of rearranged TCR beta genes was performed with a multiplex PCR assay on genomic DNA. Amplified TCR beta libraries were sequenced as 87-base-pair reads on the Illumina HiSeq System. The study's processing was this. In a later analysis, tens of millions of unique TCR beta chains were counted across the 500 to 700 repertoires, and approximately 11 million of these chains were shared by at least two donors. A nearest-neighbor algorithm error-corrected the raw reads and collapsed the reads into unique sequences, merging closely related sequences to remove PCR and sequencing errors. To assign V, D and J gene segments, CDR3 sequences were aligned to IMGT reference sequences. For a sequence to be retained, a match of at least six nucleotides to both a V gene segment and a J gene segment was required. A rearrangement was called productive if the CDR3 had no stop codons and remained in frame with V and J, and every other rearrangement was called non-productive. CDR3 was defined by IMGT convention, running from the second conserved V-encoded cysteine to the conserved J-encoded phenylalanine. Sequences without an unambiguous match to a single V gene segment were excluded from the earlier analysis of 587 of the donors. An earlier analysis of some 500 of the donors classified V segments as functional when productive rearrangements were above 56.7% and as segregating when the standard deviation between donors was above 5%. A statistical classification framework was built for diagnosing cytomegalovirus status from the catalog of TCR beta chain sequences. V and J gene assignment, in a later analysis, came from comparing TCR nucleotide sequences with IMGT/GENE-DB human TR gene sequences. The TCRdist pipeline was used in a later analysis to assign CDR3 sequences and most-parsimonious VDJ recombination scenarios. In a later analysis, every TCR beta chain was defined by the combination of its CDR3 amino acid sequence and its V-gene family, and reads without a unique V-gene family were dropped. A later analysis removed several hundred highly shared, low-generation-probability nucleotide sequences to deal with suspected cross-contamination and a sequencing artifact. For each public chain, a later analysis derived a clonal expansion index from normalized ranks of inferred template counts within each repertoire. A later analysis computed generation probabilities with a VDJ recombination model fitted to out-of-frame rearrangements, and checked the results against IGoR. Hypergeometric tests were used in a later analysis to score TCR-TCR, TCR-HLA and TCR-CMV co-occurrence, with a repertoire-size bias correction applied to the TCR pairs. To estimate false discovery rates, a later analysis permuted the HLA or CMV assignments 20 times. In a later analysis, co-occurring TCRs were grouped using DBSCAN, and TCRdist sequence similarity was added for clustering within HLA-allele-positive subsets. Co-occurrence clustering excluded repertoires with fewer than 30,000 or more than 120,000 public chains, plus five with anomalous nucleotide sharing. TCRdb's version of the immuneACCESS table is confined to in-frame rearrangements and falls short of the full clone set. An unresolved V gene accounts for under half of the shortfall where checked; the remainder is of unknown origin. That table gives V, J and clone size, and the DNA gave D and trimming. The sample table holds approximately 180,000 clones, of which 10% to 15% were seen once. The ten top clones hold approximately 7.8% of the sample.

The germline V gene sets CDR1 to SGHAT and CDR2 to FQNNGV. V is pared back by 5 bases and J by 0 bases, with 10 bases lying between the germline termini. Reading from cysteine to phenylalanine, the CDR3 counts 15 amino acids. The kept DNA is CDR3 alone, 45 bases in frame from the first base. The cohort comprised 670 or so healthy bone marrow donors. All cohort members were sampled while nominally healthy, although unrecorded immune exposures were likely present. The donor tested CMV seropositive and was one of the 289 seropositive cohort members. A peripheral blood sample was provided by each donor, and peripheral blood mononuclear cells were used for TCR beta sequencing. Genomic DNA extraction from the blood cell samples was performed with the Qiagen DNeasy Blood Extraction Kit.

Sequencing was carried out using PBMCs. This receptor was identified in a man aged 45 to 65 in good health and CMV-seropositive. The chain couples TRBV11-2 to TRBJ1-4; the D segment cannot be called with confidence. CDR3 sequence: CASSLNRATNEKLFF. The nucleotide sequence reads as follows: TGTGCCAGCAGCCTCAACAGAGCAACTAATGAAAAACTGTTTTTT.